This TCR beta chain derives from a study of CD8 T cells in Susac syndrome. About 0.45 to 1 ug RNA was reverse transcribed with random hexamers. The CDR3 of TCR beta was amplified by immunoSEQ multiplex PCR across 54 Vbeta and 13 Jbeta. TCRdb reanalysed the immunoSEQ multiplex PCR reads using MiXCR and keeps one entry per CDR3 protein. The profile shows some 57,000 distinct CDR3 sequences, approximately 90% of them singletons. The CDR3 spans 15 residues. The germline gives CDR1 DFQATT, CDR2 SNEGSKA (reference sequence). Trimming removed 0 bases from V and 8 bases from J, with 17 bases in between. The receptor was isolated from a human donor in good health. The sequencing input was CD8+ T cells from PBMCs. The V call is TRBV20-1, the J call TRBJ2-1; D remains ambiguous. The CDR3 region has the DNA TGCAGTGCTAGAGATATCTCCGTTCTATCCGATGAGCAGTTCTTC. Its translation: CSARDISVLSDEQFF.